The 4 T cell receptor beta chains below were found in one sample sequenced in a study of shared clonotypes between healthy human individuals. The repertoire was sequenced with immunoSEQ multiplex PCR; TCRdb's copy has only in-frame clones and lacks some. The repertoire holds 100,000 to 120,000 clones, around two thirds seen once, with about 22% in the top ten. The sequenced material came from memory CD8+ T cells sorted from blood. Subset described: CD45RO+ cells pooled with CCR7-negative TemRA cells. These receptors were obtained from a woman in her thirties in good health.

To note about this clone: A read error may be the cause here, since a much bigger clone is one base away. The chain combines TRBV28 with TRBJ2-7; no clear D gene. The V gene's germline CDR1 is MDHEN and CDR2 SYDVKM. The CDR3 runs to 12 residues. The V end lost 6 bases, the J end lost 0 bases, and 6 bases lay between the germline ends. The CDR3 bases are TGTGCCAGCAGACCAACCTCCTACGAGCAGTACTTC. Translating it yields CASRPTSYEQYF. Filled out from reference TRBV28 and TRBJ2-7, the complete variable domain reads DVKVTQSSRYLVKRTGEKVFLECVQDMDHENMFWYRQDPGLGLRLIYFSYDVKMKEKGDIPEGYSVSREKKERFSLILESASTNQTSMYLCASRPTSYEQYFGPGTRLTVT.

The gene calls are TRBV5-1 and TRBJ2-1; 11 bases fit TRBD1. V trimming: 3 bases; J trimming: 9 bases; junction bases outside the gene matches: 8. CDR1 and CDR2 from the germline V gene are SGHRS and YFSETQ. There are 15 residues in the CDR3. The DNA of the CDR3 is TGCGCCAGCAGCTACGGACCGGGACAGGGGGGTGAGCAGTTCTTC. Protein: CASSYGPGQGGEQFF. The full variable domain, with the rest looked up from reference TRBV5-1 and TRBJ2-1, is KAGVTQTPRYLIKTRGQQVTLSCSPISGHRSVSWYQQTPGQGLQFLFEYFSETQRNKGNFPGRFSGRQFSNSRSEMNVSTLELGDSALYLCASSYGPGQGGEQFFGPGTRLTVL.

The table lists this clone with a few counts. Other DNA sequences in this specimen translate into the identical CDR3. The rearrangement uses TRBV6-6 and TRBJ2-6; D gene unclear. Looked up from germline, CDR1 is MNHNY and CDR2 is SVGAGI (reference sequence). The CDR3 is 15 amino acids. V was trimmed by 0 bases and J by 4 bases, leaving 7 bases between them. CDR3 residues: CASSYSRPGANVLTF. CDR3 nucleotides: TGTGCCAGCAGTTACTCGAGACCCGGGGCCAACGTCCTGACTTTC.

The CDR3 region has the DNA TGCGCCAGCAGACCTGGAGCCAAAGGGGGAGCCAAAAACATTCAGTACTTC. As protein: CASRPGAKGGAKNIQYF. This sequence joins TRBV4-1 and TRBJ2-4, with D possibly being TRBD1 (6 bases). This CDR3 contains 17 residues. The ends were cut back, 6 bases at V and 0 bases at J, with 18 bases in the middle. Per germline, CDR1 MGHRA and CDR2 YSYEKL.